The 26 T cell receptor beta chains reported below all come from one sample, sequenced in a study of shared clonotypes between healthy human individuals. Positively selected for CCR7, the CD45RO-negative cells used as naive CD8 cells excluded terminally differentiated effector memory CD45RA+ cells. Sequenced by immunoSEQ multiplex PCR; TCRdb stores in-frame clones only, minus some. The table includes just over 2,000,000 clones, about 95% detected once. Source material: naive CD8+ T cells sorted from blood. These receptors all come from a man between 18 and 35 years old in good health.

The rearrangement joins TRBV7-9 to TRBJ2-2; TRBD2 is a possible D gene (5 bases). The CDR3 has 14 residues. The V and J ends lost 7 bases and 8 bases respectively, with 17 bases between them. Germline V gene data show CDR1 as SEHNR and CDR2 as FQNEAQ (reference sequence). Written as DNA, the CDR3 is TGTGCCAGCACCGTTAATCTCCCGGGAGGGGAGCTGTTTTTT. This sequence encodes CASTVNLPGGELFF.

The chain joins TRBV6-4 to TRBJ1-6; no definite D call. Trimming removed 0 bases from V and 2 bases from J, with 11 bases in between. Germline V gives CDR1 MRHNA, CDR2 SNTAGT. The CDR3 covers 17 residues. The CDR3, as DNA: TGTGCCAGCAGTGACTCGATGGGGAGGGCCTATAATTCACCCCTCCACTTT. Translating it yields CASSDSMGRAYNSPLHF.

The chain joins TRBV4-3 to TRBJ2-3; 8 bases are shared with TRBD2. Germline assignment: CDR1 LGHNA and CDR2 YSLEER. J gave up 6 bases and V 1 base, and 12 bases lay outside the gene matches. The CDR3 has 17 amino acids. This CDR3 reads CASSQAGSAGVWDTQYF. In DNA, the CDR3 is TGCGCCAGCAGCCAAGCGGGGTCAGCGGGAGTATGGGATACGCAGTATTTT.

To note about this clone: Other DNA variants within this sample encode the same CDR3. The chain links TRBV28 to TRBJ2-5, with TRBD2 matching over 13 bases. CDR1 MDHEN and CDR2 SYDVKM come from the germline V gene. V lost 5 bases and J lost 3; bases outside the gene matches: 3. There are 15 residues in the CDR3. As DNA, the CDR3 is TGTGCCAGCAGTCCTGGACTAGCGGGGGAAGAGACCCAGTACTTC. Amino acids: CASSPGLAGEETQYF.

The J gene is TRBJ1-1, the V gene TRBV6-1; the D is unclear. Trimming stripped 0 bases from V and 0 bases from J, with 5 bases between. This CDR3 contains 14 residues. From germline, CDR1 is MNHNS and CDR2 SASEGT. The CDR3 loop reads CASSEADMNTEAFF. Written as DNA, the CDR3 is TGTGCCAGCAGTGAAGCTGACATGAACACTGAAGCTTTCTTT.

The rearrangement joins TRBV29-1 to TRBJ2-3, with 7 bases that match TRBD1. With V trimmed by 7 bases and J by 2 bases, 9 bases remained unmatched. The CDR3 is 14 amino acids. The germline V gene encodes CDR1 SQVTM and CDR2 ANQGSEA. The CDR3 protein is CSAEVGQNTDTQYF. CDR3 nucleotide sequence: TGCAGCGCCGAGGTGGGACAGAACACAGATACGCAGTATTTT.

The chain couples TRBV2 to TRBJ1-6; possibly TRBD1 for D (5 bases). Germline V gene sequence: CDR1 SNHLY, CDR2 FYNNEI. With 4 bases removed from V and 9 bases from J, the gap between germline ends came to 13 bases. This CDR3 has 14 residues. The CDR3 region is CASSATSGGSPLHF. The CDR3, as DNA: TGTGCCAGCAGTGCGACCTCCGGGGGTTCACCCCTCCACTTT.

As DNA, the CDR3 is TGTGCCAGCAGCTTATCGCCCCTCCACGAGCAGTACTTC. It codes for CASSLSPLHEQYF. V gene TRBV7-6 combines with J gene TRBJ2-7; D call uncertain. CDR3 length equals 13 residues. The V gene lost 2 bases and the J gene lost 5 bases, with 10 bases spanning the gap. In germline, CDR1 is SGHVS, CDR2 FNYEAQ.

Comments on this clone: The sample has other DNA sequences that encode this CDR3 too. V is TRBV27 and J is TRBJ1-5; 8 nucleotides line up with TRBD1. Germline CDR1 and CDR2: MNHEY and SMNVEV (reference sequence). This CDR3 comprises 14 residues. Germline trimming cut 5 bases from V and 4 bases from J; bases unmatched to any gene: 4. The CDR3 sequence is CASSSTGGNQPQHF. Written as DNA, the CDR3 is TGTGCCAGCAGTAGTACAGGGGGGAATCAGCCCCAGCATTTT.

The count of this clone is one. The chain has TRBV7-6 and TRBJ1-4; D ambiguous. Per germline, CDR1 SGHVS and CDR2 FNYEAQ. Trimming shortened V by 5 bases and J by 0 bases, and 10 bases separated the two germline ends. CDR3 size: 15 residues. Here the CDR3 reads CASSRTVATNEKLFF. CDR3 coding DNA: TGTGCCAGCAGCAGGACGGTCGCAACTAATGAAAAACTGTTTTTT.

CDR3 bases: TGCGCCAGCAGCCTGGCGACAGGGGTCGGTAAAGAGACCCAGTACTTC. As protein: CASSLATGVGKETQYF. The chain links TRBV5-1 to TRBJ2-5; 8 bases agree with TRBD1. Germline values: CDR1 SGHRS, CDR2 YFSETQ. Germline trimming cut 4 bases from V and 3 bases from J; bases unmatched to any gene: 11. The CDR3 runs 16 residues.

This sequence joins TRBV2 and TRBJ2-5, with D perhaps matching TRBD2 (5 bases). The CDR3 has 16 residues. V lost 0 bases and J 1 base, leaving 12 bases between the germline ends. The V gene's germline CDR1 is SNHLY and CDR2 FYNNEI. The CDR3 spells CASSEAQLVGQETQYF. The CDR3 nucleotides read TGTGCCAGCAGTGAAGCCCAACTAGTGGGCCAAGAGACCCAGTACTTC.

The rearrangement joins TRBV7-3 to TRBJ1-2, with D possibly being TRBD1 (5 bases). This CDR3 has 15 residues. The germline gives CDR1 SGHTA, CDR2 FQGTGA. Trimming shortened V by 5 bases and J by 6 bases, and 19 bases separated the two germline ends. This chain's CDR3 is CASSLRGDGGNGYTF. CDR3 bases: TGTGCCAGCAGCCTACGAGGGGACGGAGGGAATGGCTACACCTTC.

The CDR3 region has the DNA TGTGCCAGCAGCTCCCGGGACAGGGTCTACGAGCAGTACTTC. Amino acid sequence: CASSSRDRVYEQYF. The V and J genes are TRBV7-8 and TRBJ2-7, with 9 bases aligning to TRBD1. CDR3 length equals 14 residues. The V gene end was trimmed by 4 bases and the J gene end by 3 bases; junction bases not matched to a gene: 4. In germline, CDR1 is SGHVS, CDR2 FQNEAQ.

This chain connects TRBV4-3 to TRBJ1-2; D remains unclear. The CDR3 is 13 residues long. Trimming removed 0 bases at V and 7 bases at J, with 9 bases between. The germline V gene has CDR1 LGHNA and CDR2 YSLEER. DNA for the CDR3: TGCGCCAGCAGCCAAGATCCTGCAGTTGGCTACACCTTC. This encodes CASSQDPAVGYTF.

In nucleotides, the CDR3 is TGTGCCAGCAGCTGGGAGATCTACGAGCAGTACTTC. Translation gives CASSWEIYEQYF. The chain has TRBV11-2 and TRBJ2-7; D may be TRBD2 (5 bases). The CDR3 length is 12 residues. Between the trimmed V and J ends, which lost 4 bases and 3 bases, there was a span of 7 bases. CDR1 and CDR2 from the germline V gene are SGHAT and FQNNGV.

The chain combines TRBV11-2 with TRBJ1-3; no reliable D call. The germline gives CDR1 SGHAT, CDR2 FQNNGV. The CDR3 covers 15 residues. Trimming stripped 5 bases from V and 0 bases from J, with 11 bases between. The CDR3 region is CASSRTVSSGNTIYF. CDR3 in DNA: TGTGCCAGCAGCCGGACCGTAAGCTCTGGAAACACCATATATTTT.

This clone has just one count. The chain uses TRBV29-1 and TRBJ2-7; tentatively, D is TRBD1 (7 bases). The germline V gene encodes CDR1 SQVTM and CDR2 ANQGSEA. The CDR3 is 13 residues long. V gave up 6 bases and J gave up 1 base, with 13 bases separating them. CDR3 loop: CSVLEGQSYEQYF. CDR3 DNA: TGCAGCGTCCTGGAGGGACAGTCCTACGAGCAGTACTTC.

Worth noting for this clone: An end of the junction differs from the germline gene, which may be a read error. The gene calls are TRBV7-7 and TRBJ2-4, with 11 positions matching TRBD1. Per germline, CDR1 SSHAT and CDR2 FNYEAQ (reference sequence). The CDR3 covers 13 residues. CDR3 loop: CASSLGDRGIQYF. The CDR3 DNA is TGTGCTAGCAGCTTAGGGGACAGGGGGATTCAGTACTTC.

The chain recombines TRBV4-1 with TRBJ2-7, with D maybe TRBD1 (5 bases). Germline CDR1 MGHRA, CDR2 YSYEKL. CDR3 size: 16 residues. Trimming removed 0 bases from V and 7 bases from J, with 19 bases in between. The CDR3 here is CASSQDSLGLVGEQYF. CDR3 bases: TGCGCCAGCAGCCAAGACTCCCTGGGGCTGGTGGGGGAGCAGTACTTC.

CDR3 sequence reads: CSVEGQERSYNEQFF. CDR3 in DNA: TGCAGCGTTGAGGGACAGGAGAGGTCCTACAATGAGCAGTTCTTC. The chain combines TRBV29-1 with TRBJ2-1; TRBD1 aligns across 8 bases. This CDR3 has 15 residues. V was clipped by 3 bases and J by 1 base; unmatched bases: 5. Germline CDR1 is SQVTM and CDR2 is ANQGSEA.

The chain combines TRBV28 with TRBJ2-7; 7 nucleotides align to TRBD2. The junction had 5 bases not matched to a gene; V was cut back by 2 bases and J by 4 bases. CDR3 length: 14 amino acids. Germline CDR1 MDHEN, CDR2 SYDVKM. The CDR3 nucleotides read TGTGCCAGCAGTTTAGCGGGAGCGAGATACGAGCAGTACTTC. Translated, it gives CASSLAGARYEQYF.

V gene TRBV27 combines with J gene TRBJ1-2; D is unclear. V was clipped by 3 bases and J by 2 bases, with 7 bases between them. The CDR3 runs 13 residues. Germline-derived CDR1 and CDR2 are MNHEY and SMNVEV (reference sequence). The chain's CDR3 is CASSFGKNYGYTF. The CDR3 DNA reads TGTGCCAGCAGTTTCGGCAAGAACTATGGCTACACCTTC.

The genes are TRBV10-1 and TRBJ2-3; no definite D call. The CDR3 consists of 14 residues. V was shortened by 5 bases and J by 2 bases, with 11 bases between the two germline ends. Germline V gene data show CDR1 as WNHNN and CDR2 as SYGVQD (reference sequence). The CDR3: CASSSWQNTDTQYF. CDR3 bases: TGCGCCAGCAGTTCTTGGCAGAACACAGATACGCAGTATTTT.

The DNA for the CDR3 is TGTGCCAGCCGGCGACTAGCGGGCACCGGGGAGCTGTTTTTT. The encoded protein is CASRRLAGTGELFF. The V gene is TRBV6-4, the J gene TRBJ2-2; 10 nucleotides agree with TRBD2. Unmatched junction bases numbered 4, after V lost 8 bases and J lost 4 bases. Per the germline V gene, CDR1 is MRHNA and CDR2 is SNTAGT. The CDR3 has 14 amino acids.

The rearrangement joins TRBV5-5 to TRBJ1-4; no clear D gene. The CDR3 extends over 17 amino acids. The germline V and J ends were trimmed by 3 bases and 0 bases, with 15 bases remaining between them. Germline CDR1 is SGHKS and CDR2 is YYEKEE (reference sequence). CDR3 region: CASSWPEAAPTNEKLFF. The CDR3 DNA reads as TGTGCCAGCAGCTGGCCCGAGGCGGCTCCAACTAATGAAAAACTGTTTTTT.